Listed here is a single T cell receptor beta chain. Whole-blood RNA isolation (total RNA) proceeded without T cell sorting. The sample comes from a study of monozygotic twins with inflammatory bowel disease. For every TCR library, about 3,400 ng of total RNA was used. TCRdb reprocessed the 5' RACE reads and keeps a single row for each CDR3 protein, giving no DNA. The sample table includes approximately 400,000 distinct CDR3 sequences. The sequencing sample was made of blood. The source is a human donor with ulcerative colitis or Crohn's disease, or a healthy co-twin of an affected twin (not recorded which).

CDR3 sequence reads: CASSQTGGSAEAFF. The chain employs TRBV7-2 and TRBJ1-1; TCRdb outputs TRBD1, but without DNA this stays unchecked. The CDR3 totals 14 residues. Germline CDR1 is SGHTA and CDR2 is FQGNSA.